The entry below describes one T cell receptor (beta chain). Its antigen is not known. Trimming stripped 1 base from V and 0 bases from J, with 14 bases between. This CDR3 region has 17 residues. In germline, CDR1 is SGDLS, CDR2 YYNGEE. The sample originates from a study of molecular identifiers for immune sequencing clone quantification. General study findings and limits: In naive cells, under 1% of molecules belonged to clones above 20 RNA copies, against over 97% in effector cells.

One entry per CDR3 protein, called by TCRdb with MiXCR from the PCR reads. Among 85,000 to 120,000 distinct CDR3 sequences, about a third were seen once, and the ten largest hold over 8%. The chain recombines TRBV9 with TRBJ1-3; no definite D call. This TCR was recovered from a human donor in good health. Some libraries in this study had Jurkat cell RNA spiked in. The source material was naive CD8+ T cells from blood, with Jurkat cell RNA spiked in. This sample's subset: FACS-sorted CD8+CD4-CCR7+CD45RA+ naive T cells. Here the CDR3 DNA reads TGTGCCAGCAGCGTAAAGAGCCCCTTAAGCTCTGGAAACACCATATATTTT. Amino acids: CASSVKSPLSSGNTIYF.